One and the same sample provided the 29 T cell receptor beta chains below, sequenced in a study of CD8 T cells in Susac syndrome. When the RNA was reverse transcribed, random hexamers were used with an input of roughly 0.5 to 1 ug. Each CDR3 protein is one row after TCRdb ran MiXCR on the immunoSEQ multiplex PCR reads. The repertoire holds 150,000 to 200,000 distinct CDR3 sequences, with 85% to 95% as singletons. Sample: CD4+ T cells from PBMCs. Source of these receptors: a human donor with Susac syndrome.

The chain uses TRBV12-3 or TRBV12-4 and TRBJ1-5; D remains unclear. V was trimmed by 7 bases and J by 7 bases, leaving 20 bases between them. The CDR3 has 15 amino acids. The CDR3 DNA reads as TGTGCCAGCACCCTCCGGGAGAAAAGCGGGCAGCCCCAGCATTTT. It codes for CASTLREKSGQPQHF.

The rearrangement uses TRBV29-1 and TRBJ1-5; D is uncertain. This CDR3 contains 13 residues. Trimming took 6 bases from V and 3 from J, leaving 12 bases between them. The germline gives CDR1 SQVTM, CDR2 ANQGSEA. The CDR3 loop is CSVLTSPNQPQHF. Written as DNA, the CDR3 is TGCAGCGTGTTGACAAGCCCCAATCAGCCCCAGCATTTT.

The genes are TRBV5-6 and TRBJ1-4; D is undetermined. Trimming pared 0 bases from V and 5 bases from J, leaving 11 bases between. CDR3 size: 15 residues. Germline loops: CDR1 SGHDT, CDR2 YYEEEE. As DNA, the CDR3 is TGTGCCAGCAGCTTGGCCCGGACGGGCAATGAAAAACTGTTTTTT. Translated: CASSLARTGNEKLFF.

The V call is TRBV12-3 or TRBV12-4, the J call TRBJ1-2, with 7 bases lining up with TRBD1. After removal of 4 bases from V and 8 bases from J, the junction contained 16 bases not matched to a gene. The CDR3 spans 16 residues. CDR3 sequence: CASSSPLKGAHYGYTF. The CDR3 region has the DNA TGTGCCAGCAGTTCACCTTTAAAGGGGGCGCATTACGGCTACACCTTC.

The V and J genes are TRBV29-1 and TRBJ1-3; no clear D gene. Trimming pared 4 bases from V and 0 bases from J, leaving 10 bases between. CDR1 SQVTM and CDR2 ANQGSEA come from the germline V gene. This CDR3 is built from 14 residues. CDR3 sequence reads: CSVVETSSGNTIYF. DNA for the CDR3: TGCAGCGTTGTCGAGACGTCCTCTGGAAACACCATATATTTT.

V and J are TRBV2 and TRBJ2-7; TRBD2 is a possible D gene (7 bases). The CDR3 totals 15 residues. Trimming took 7 bases from V and 4 from J, leaving 20 bases between them. The V gene's germline CDR1 is SNHLY and CDR2 FYNNEI. CDR3 residues: CASTAWEGGRYEQYF. CDR3 coding DNA: TGTGCCAGCACGGCTTGGGAGGGGGGCCGTTACGAGCAGTACTTC.

The gene calls are TRBV6-5 and TRBJ1-6; a possible D gene is TRBD1 (6 bases). CDR3 length equals 16 residues. In germline, CDR1 is MNHEY, CDR2 SVGAGI. The germline V and J ends were trimmed by 0 bases and 8 bases, with 14 bases remaining between them. The CDR3 protein is CASSYSNRVRHSPLHF. The CDR3 DNA is TGTGCCAGCAGTTACTCAAACAGGGTCAGGCATTCACCCCTCCACTTT.

The V and J genes are TRBV9 and TRBJ1-2; D remains unclear. The germline V gene encodes CDR1 SGDLS and CDR2 YYNGEE. V was trimmed by 2 bases and J by 5 bases, leaving 10 bases between them. CDR3 length: 13 amino acids. The CDR3 DNA reads as TGTGCCAGCAGCGTGGATAGGGAGTATGGCTACACCTTC. As protein: CASSVDREYGYTF.

The chain couples TRBV4-2 to TRBJ2-1; TRBD1 is a possible D gene (5 bases). Looked up from germline, CDR1 is LGHNA and CDR2 is YNFKEQ. V lost 0 bases to trimming and J lost 6 bases, with 12 bases between them. This CDR3 has 15 amino acids. DNA of the CDR3: TGTGCCAGCAGCCAAGATGTAGGGGCCCCCAATGAGCAGTTCTTC. It encodes CASSQDVGAPNEQFF.

V gene TRBV13 combines with J gene TRBJ1-2; 7 nucleotides align to TRBD1. Germline CDR1 is PRHDT and CDR2 is FYEKMQ (reference sequence). V lost 5 bases, J lost 4 bases, and 7 bases stayed unmatched. The CDR3 is 14 residues long. The CDR3 DNA follows: TGTGCCAGCAGCCCCCCGGACAGGATCTATGGCTACACCTTC. Translated, it gives CASSPPDRIYGYTF.

This CDR3 is CSASGGGYTGELFF. As DNA, the CDR3 is TGCAGTGCTAGTGGCGGAGGATACACCGGGGAGCTGTTTTTT. The chain joins TRBV20-1 to TRBJ2-2, with D tentatively TRBD2 (5 bases). There are 14 residues in the CDR3. V was cut by 3 bases and J by 3 bases, with 11 bases left in between. From germline, CDR1 is DFQATT and CDR2 SNEGSKA (reference sequence).

The rearrangement links TRBV7-8 to TRBJ2-3, with D perhaps TRBD2 (6 bases). Germline loops: CDR1 SGHVS, CDR2 FQNEAQ. CDR3 length equals 16 residues. V shed 5 bases and J shed 2 bases, with 17 bases lying between them. The CDR3 sequence is CASSPLPRGPTDTQYF. CDR3 bases: TGTGCCAGCAGCCCTTTGCCGCGGGGACCCACAGATACGCAGTATTTT.

This chain uses TRBV15 with TRBJ1-6, with D unclear. This CDR3 comprises 13 residues. Germline V lookup: CDR1 LNHNV, CDR2 YYDKDF (reference sequence). Trimming removed 7 bases at V and 7 bases at J, with 11 bases between. The CDR3 DNA sequence: TGTGCCACCAAGACGGAGCACAATTCACCCCTCCACTTT. Its protein is CATKTEHNSPLHF. The whole variable domain, remainder taken from reference TRBV15 and TRBJ1-6, is DAMVIQNPRYQVTQFGKPVTLSCSQTLNHNVMYWYQQKSSQAPKLLFHYYDKDFNNEADTPDNFQSRRPNTSFCFLDIRSPGLGDTAMYLCATKTEHNSPLHFGNGTRLTVT.

The chain recombines TRBV5-1 with TRBJ1-5; the D is unclear. V was cut by 4 bases and J by 4 bases, with 12 bases left in between. In germline, CDR1 is SGHRS, CDR2 YFSETQ. The CDR3 has 14 residues. The CDR3, as DNA: TGCGCCAGCAGCCAAGAGGGAGGAAATCAGCCCCAGCATTTT. Its protein product is CASSQEGGNQPQHF.

This chain uses TRBV4-1 with TRBJ2-1; D remains ambiguous. With 1 base removed from V and 2 bases from J, the gap between germline ends came to 6 bases. Germline V gives CDR1 MGHRA, CDR2 YSYEKL. The CDR3 is 14 residues long. This chain's CDR3 is CASSQAETYNEQFF. CDR3 DNA sequence: TGCGCCAGCAGCCAAGCCGAGACCTACAATGAGCAGTTCTTC.

This clonotype was counted a single time. The J gene is TRBJ1-2, the V gene TRBV14; D remains unclear. This CDR3 contains 13 residues. The germline V and J ends were trimmed by 1 base and 6 bases, with 9 bases remaining between them. In germline, CDR1 is SGHDN, CDR2 FVKESK. The CDR3 DNA sequence: TGTGCCAGCAGCCAAGGTCGGGGAGATGGCTACACCTTC. Amino acid sequence: CASSQGRGDGYTF.

This sequence joins TRBV29-1 and TRBJ2-7; D is perhaps TRBD1 (5 bases). The CDR3 runs 15 residues. CDR1 and CDR2 (germline): SQVTM, ANQGSEA. V was clipped by 7 bases and J by 4 bases, with 23 bases between them. As DNA, the CDR3 is TGCAGCGGTCACACCGACAGCCCCTCCAAATACGAGCAGTACTTC. Its protein is CSGHTDSPSKYEQYF.

The rearrangement links TRBV7-7 to TRBJ2-7; possible D gene TRBD2, 6 bases. The CDR3 contains 14 residues. Germline loops: CDR1 SSHAT, CDR2 FNYEAQ (reference sequence). V gave up 5 bases and J gave up 9 bases, with 20 bases separating them. CDR3 nucleotides: TGTGCCAGCAGCCCGGGACTGGATGGTAAGGTGCAGTACTTC. Protein: CASSPGLDGKVQYF.

This chain links TRBV27 with TRBJ2-5; 8 nucleotides line up with TRBD2. This CDR3 has 14 amino acids. Germline V gene data show CDR1 as MNHEY and CDR2 as SMNVEV (reference sequence). V trimming: 4 bases; J trimming: 5 bases; junction bases outside the gene matches: 6. The CDR3 sequence is CASSSIAGRETQYF. The CDR3 bases are TGTGCCAGCAGTTCAATAGCGGGGAGGGAGACCCAGTACTTC.

The rearrangement links TRBV5-4 to TRBJ1-6, with 9 bases matching TRBD1. The CDR3 is 14 amino acids. V gave up 4 bases and J gave up 12 bases; unmatched junction bases: 8. Germline assignment: CDR1 SGHNT and CDR2 YYREEE (reference sequence). The CDR3 protein is CASSEDRGGRPLHF. DNA of the CDR3: TGTGCCAGCAGCGAGGACAGGGGAGGAAGACCCCTCCACTTT.

The V and J genes are TRBV9 and TRBJ2-1; TRBD2 matches 9 bases. Germline loops: CDR1 SGDLS, CDR2 YYNGEE. V lost 0 bases and J lost 2; bases outside the gene matches: 6. The CDR3 contains 17 residues. The CDR3 DNA is TGTGCCAGCAGCGTAGTCGGAGCGGGGGGTACCTACAATGAGCAGTTCTTC. It encodes CASSVVGAGGTYNEQFF. Complete variable domain (other parts from reference TRBV9 and TRBJ2-1): DSGVTQTPKHLITATGQRVTLRCSPRSGDLSVYWYQQSLDQGLQFLIQYYNGEERAKGNILERFSAQQFPDLHSELNLSSLELGDSALYFCASSVVGAGGTYNEQFFGPGTRLTVL.

This chain joins TRBV29-1 and TRBJ1-5; 12 positions match TRBD1. The CDR3 has 16 residues. V shed 2 bases, J shed 2 bases, and the junction held 4 bases outside the gene matches. Germline V lookup: CDR1 SQVTM, CDR2 ANQGSEA. The CDR3 nucleotides read TGCAGCGTTGAAAGGGACAGGGGGCCCTGCAATCAGCCCCAGCATTTT. It specifies CSVERDRGPCNQPQHF.

This sequence joins TRBV2 and TRBJ1-2, with a possible D match to TRBD1 (6 bases). The germline gives CDR1 SNHLY, CDR2 FYNNEI. There are 13 residues in the CDR3. V lost 6 bases and J 4 bases, leaving 12 bases between the germline ends. Written as DNA, the CDR3 is TGTGCCAGCAGCCTACAGGGTAGCTATGGCTACACCTTC. It specifies CASSLQGSYGYTF.

CDR3 nucleotides: TGTGCCAGCTCACCGGGACAGAATAGCAATCAGCCCCAGCATTTT. Amino acids: CASSPGQNSNQPQHF. This chain links TRBV18 with TRBJ1-5; 7 bases are a match to TRBD1. This CDR3 region has 15 residues. The V gene's germline CDR1 is KGHSH and CDR2 LQKENI. V was pared by 3 bases and J by 0 bases, with 2 bases of the junction left unmatched. Full variable domain (outside the CDR3, taken from reference TRBV18 and TRBJ1-5): NAGVMQNPRHLVRRRGQEARLRCSPMKGHSHVYWYRQLPEEGLKFMVYLQKENIIDESGMPKERFSAEFPKEGPSILRIQQVVRGDSAAYFCASSPGQNSNQPQHFGDGTRLSIL.

The sample holds one count of this clonotype. This rearrangement joins TRBV12-3 or TRBV12-4 to TRBJ1-4; 10 nucleotides align to TRBD1. This CDR3 has 14 residues. V trimming: 6 bases; J trimming: 8 bases; junction bases outside the gene matches: 6. The CDR3 spells CASSQGQGVEKLFF. As DNA, the CDR3 is TGTGCCAGCAGCCAAGGACAGGGGGTGGAAAAACTGTTTTTT.

The chain employs TRBV6-5 and TRBJ2-3; 7 bases are a match to TRBD1. Germline V gene lookup returns CDR1 MNHEY and CDR2 SVGAGI. The CDR3 sequence is 13 residues long. V trimming: 5 bases; J trimming: 4 bases; junction bases outside the gene matches: 3. The CDR3 sequence is CASSDRAADTQYF. The CDR3 DNA follows: TGTGCCAGCAGTGACAGGGCGGCAGATACGCAGTATTTT.

The V and J genes are TRBV18 and TRBJ1-2; D remains unclear. Germline CDR1 is KGHSH and CDR2 is LQKENI. V lost 2 bases and J 0 bases, leaving 10 bases between the germline ends. This CDR3 is 15 amino acids long. CDR3 sequence: CASSPGGTSNYGYTF. As DNA, the CDR3 is TGTGCCAGCTCACCAGGAGGCACGTCTAACTATGGCTACACCTTC.

The chain links TRBV30 to TRBJ1-1; no firm D call. Germline V lookup: CDR1 GTSNPN, CDR2 SVGIG (reference sequence). This CDR3 contains 14 residues. The germline V and J ends were trimmed by 3 bases and 5 bases, with 16 bases remaining between them. In nucleotides, the CDR3 is TGTGCCTGGAGCACCGGGCGGGGATGGACTGAAGCTTTCTTT. Translating it yields CAWSTGRGWTEAFF.

In its sample, this clonotype was seen once. The V gene is TRBV18, the J gene TRBJ1-5, with D possibly matching TRBD1 (5 bases). The V gene lost 5 bases and the J gene lost 5 bases, with 13 bases spanning the gap. Per germline, CDR1 KGHSH and CDR2 LQKENI. The CDR3 runs 14 residues. The CDR3 is CASSRGGQDQPQHF. The CDR3 DNA follows: TGTGCCAGCTCAAGGGGAGGGCAGGATCAGCCCCAGCATTTT.